The text below deals with one T cell receptor beta chain. TCRdb's table, derived via immunoSEQ multiplex PCR, lists solely in-frame clones and lacks some. The table shows about 270,000 clones, with 88% occurring only once. V dropped 0 bases and J dropped 2; count of bases not matched to a gene: 3. The CDR3 sequence is 15 residues long. In germline, CDR1 is SGHRS, CDR2 YFSETQ. The sample is drawn from a study of blood T cell repertoires in COVID-19. The gene calls are TRBV5-1 and TRBJ1-1; 8 bases align to TRBD1. The specimen sequenced was PBMCs or T cells enriched from blood (not recorded which). This receptor was identified in a woman aged 45-65 years who had recovered from COVID-19. DNA of the CDR3: TGCGCCAGCAGCTTGGACAGGGGGAAAAACACTGAAGCTTTCTTT. The encoded protein is CASSLDRGKNTEAFF.